At least ten counts were recorded for the clone carrying this TCR beta chain. Its specificity is not known. 5'RACE template switching produced TCR cDNA carrying a universal primer site and UMIs. TCRdb redid the calling of the 5' RACE reads with MiXCR, one entry per CDR3 protein. The repertoire holds about 50,000 distinct CDR3 sequences, with approximately 6.9% as singletons. This specimen belongs to a study of T cells after yellow fever vaccination. Whole-study context: Libraries from low-cell-number fractions were prepared with the SMART-Seq v4 Ultra Low Input RNA kit. Study-wide results and caveats: Clonotype sharing between CD4 and CD8 compartments was small. Reappearing after the booster were most of the clones from primary vaccination (roughly 95% CD4, around 88% CD8).

Trimming pared 4 bases from V and 4 bases from J, leaving 10 bases between. The CDR3 consists of 13 residues. Germline V gene lookup returns CDR1 MNHEY and CDR2 SVGEGT. The TCR comes from a man between 18 and 35 years old who received the YFV17D yellow fever vaccine. The J gene is TRBJ1-2, the V gene TRBV6-2 or TRBV6-3; D is unclear. The sequencing used CD8+ T cells sorted from PBMCs, collected on the day of the first yellow fever vaccination. The CDR3 nucleotides are TGTGCCAGCAGTTTCGAGGTTTTCTATGGCTACACCTTC. Translating it yields CASSFEVFYGYTF.